The 23 T cell receptor beta chains presented below share a single source sample, sequenced in a study of blood T cell repertoires in COVID-19. The protocol was immunoSEQ multiplex PCR, while the TCRdb copy is restricted to in-frame clones and leaves out a portion. The data contain 300,000 or so clones, 85% to 90% of them singletons. The material sequenced was peripheral blood. The receptors here all came from a woman in her thirties or forties with acute or convalescent COVID-19.

The sample holds a few counts of this clone. The chain links TRBV10-1 to TRBJ2-6; 8 bases fit TRBD1. The trim removed 7 bases at V and 0 bases at J, leaving 5 bases unmatched. The CDR3 is made up of 16 amino acids. Germline V gives CDR1 WNHNN, CDR2 SYGVQD (reference sequence). The CDR3 loop reads CASIPGQVSGANVLTF. CDR3 in DNA: TGCGCCAGCATACCGGGACAGGTCTCTGGGGCCAACGTCCTGACTTTC.

This chain connects TRBV6-5 to TRBJ2-3; maybe TRBD2 (5 bases). Germline loops: CDR1 MNHEY, CDR2 SVGAGI. The CDR3 is 11 amino acids. With 4 bases removed from V and 7 bases from J, the gap between germline ends came to 6 bases. CDR3 sequence: CASSLDYTQYF. The CDR3 bases are TGTGCCAGCAGTTTGGACTATACGCAGTATTTT.

About this clone itself: Other DNA sequences in this sample translate to the same CDR3. The CDR3 region is CAISTGQRNTEAFF. In nucleotides, the CDR3 is TGTGCCATCAGTACGGGACAGAGGAACACTGAAGCTTTCTTT. V is TRBV10-3 and J is TRBJ1-1; 7 positions match TRBD1. From germline, CDR1 is ENHRY and CDR2 SYGVKD. J gave up 1 base and V 5 bases, and 4 bases lay outside the gene matches. This CDR3 has 14 residues.

The chain carries TRBV5-4 and TRBJ2-6; possible D gene TRBD2, 5 bases. V shed 4 bases and J shed 4 bases, with 9 bases lying between them. Looked up from germline, CDR1 is SGHNT and CDR2 is YYREEE (reference sequence). The CDR3 contains 14 residues. CDR3 in DNA: TGTGCCAGCAGCCTGTCGGGAGGGGCCAACGTCCTGACTTTC. Its protein product is CASSLSGGANVLTF.

The chain joins TRBV6-1 to TRBJ2-7; a weak D match, TRBD1 (6 bases). Germline V lookup: CDR1 MNHNS, CDR2 SASEGT. The CDR3 has 14 amino acids. V shed 1 base and J shed 5 bases, with 12 bases lying between them. CDR3 residues: CASSEGGRGDEQYV. CDR3 bases: TGTGCCAGCAGTGAAGGTGGCAGGGGCGACGAGCAGTACGTC.

This chain links TRBV6-4 with TRBJ2-5, with a tentative D call TRBD1 (5 bases). This CDR3 comprises 15 residues. The V and J ends lost 4 bases and 2 bases respectively, with 14 bases between them. Looked up from germline, CDR1 is MRHNA and CDR2 is SNTAGT. CDR3 bases: TGTGCCAGCAGTGGAAGGCAGGGTCGACAAGAGACCCAGTACTTC. It encodes CASSGRQGRQETQYF.

The genes are TRBV5-1 and TRBJ1-1; 10 positions match TRBD1. Germline CDR1 SGHRS, CDR2 YFSETQ. The junction had 5 bases not matched to a gene; V was cut back by 0 bases and J by 3 bases. This CDR3 spans 16 amino acids. In nucleotides, the CDR3 is TGCGCCAGCAGCTTGGGGGACAGGGGAGGGTACACTGAAGCTTTCTTT. Amino acid sequence: CASSLGDRGGYTEAFF.

The chain links TRBV19 to TRBJ1-2, with 9 bases that match TRBD1. CDR1 is LNHDA and CDR2 is SQIVND in the germline V gene (reference sequence). J was trimmed by 4 bases and V by 7 bases; bases with no gene match: 7. This CDR3 contains 14 residues. The CDR3 here is CASNLPGQGYGYTF. The CDR3 region has the DNA TGTGCCAGTAATCTCCCGGGACAGGGCTATGGCTACACCTTC.

The V gene is TRBV4-1, the J gene TRBJ2-1; TRBD1 agrees at 7 bases. V lost 2 bases to trimming and J lost 5 bases; unmatched junction nucleotides: 6. The V gene's germline CDR1 is MGHRA and CDR2 YSYEKL. The CDR3 is made up of 15 amino acids. CDR3 coding DNA: TGCGCCAGCAGCCAACCCCGGGACAGACACAATGAGCAGTTCTTC. Translating it yields CASSQPRDRHNEQFF.

On this clone itself: A junction boundary mismatches the germline segment, possibly from a read error. The genes are TRBV3-1 (or the pseudogene TRBV3-2) and TRBJ1-5; 7 bases map to TRBD1. The CDR3 sequence is 17 residues long. Looked up from germline, CDR1 is LGHDT and CDR2 is YNNKEL (reference sequence). The CDR3 reads CAREGRPPKGGNQPQHF. CDR3 sequence (DNA): TGTGCCAGAGAGGGGAGGCCCCCAAAAGGGGGCAATCAGCCACAGCATTTT.

The V call is TRBV3-1 (or the pseudogene TRBV3-2), the J call TRBJ1-1; tentative D call: TRBD1 (5 bases). CDR1 and CDR2 from the germline V gene are LGHDT and YNNKEL (reference sequence). The V gene lost 4 bases and the J gene lost 3 bases, with 9 bases spanning the gap. The CDR3 is 13 residues long. Here the CDR3 DNA reads TGTGCCAGCAGCCCGGGGGGGGACACTGAAGCTTTCTTT. Translated: CASSPGGDTEAFF.

The chain employs TRBV7-2 and TRBJ1-2; tentative D call: TRBD1 (6 bases). CDR3 size: 14 residues. CDR1 and CDR2 (germline): SGHTA, FQGNSA. V was trimmed by 5 bases and J by 4 bases, leaving 14 bases between them. CDR3 residues: CASSPGDDSYGYTF. The DNA of the CDR3 is TGTGCCAGCAGCCCAGGGGATGATTCCTATGGCTACACCTTC.

The rearrangement joins TRBV2 to TRBJ1-2; TRBD1 is a possible D gene (5 bases). The CDR3 covers 13 residues. V lost 1 base, J lost 8 bases, and 11 bases lay in between. Germline V gene sequence: CDR1 SNHLY, CDR2 FYNNEI. The CDR3 loop is CASSEDRIGGYTF. The CDR3 DNA reads as TGTGCCAGCAGTGAAGACAGGATAGGGGGCTACACCTTC. The whole variable domain, remainder taken from reference TRBV2 and TRBJ1-2, is EPEVTQTPSHQVTQMGQEVILRCVPISNHLYFYWYRQILGQKVEFLVSFYNNEISEKSEIFDDQFSVERPDGSNFTLKIRSTKLEDSAMYFCASSEDRIGGYTFGSGTRLTVV.

The chain carries TRBV24-1 and TRBJ2-3; perhaps TRBD2 as D (7 bases). Germline CDR1 is KGHDR and CDR2 is SFDVKD. V lost 3 bases and J lost 5, with 20 bases in between. The CDR3 has 17 residues. CDR3: CATSDRVNPGGVDTQYF. CDR3 nucleotide sequence: TGTGCCACCAGTGATAGGGTAAACCCGGGGGGCGTAGATACGCAGTATTTT.

This chain connects TRBV7-8 to TRBJ2-7; 8 bases are shared with TRBD2. The V segment lost 0 bases and the J segment 3 bases; nucleotides outside the gene matches: 7. CDR1 and CDR2 from the germline V gene are SGHVS and FQNEAQ. This CDR3 spans 16 amino acids. The CDR3 is CASSLAPSGGHYEQYV. The CDR3 DNA reads as TGTGCCAGCAGCTTAGCGCCAAGCGGGGGACACTACGAGCAGTACGTC.

The chain employs TRBV4-2 and TRBJ2-3; D might be TRBD2 (7 bases). The V end lost 0 bases, the J end lost 4 bases, and 14 bases lay between the germline ends. CDR1 LGHNA and CDR2 YNFKEQ come from the germline V gene. The CDR3 is 16 residues long. CDR3 bases: TGTGCCAGCAGCCAAGAAGAGGGGGGGGGATCAGATACGCAGTATTTT. The encoded protein is CASSQEEGGGSDTQYF.

In nucleotides, the CDR3 is TGTGCCAGTAGAAGGACAGGGGGTCTTTATTCACCCCTCCACTTT. It translates to CASRRTGGLYSPLHF. V usage is TRBV19 and J usage is TRBJ1-6; 10 nucleotides line up with TRBD1. Trimming at V came to 6 bases and at J to 8 bases, leaving 7 bases not matched to a gene. This CDR3 comprises 15 residues. Germline CDR1 is LNHDA and CDR2 is SQIVND (reference sequence).

The rearrangement links TRBV6-6 to TRBJ1-3, with D possibly being TRBD1 (6 bases). V was cut by 5 bases and J by 0 bases, with 11 bases left in between. In germline, CDR1 is MNHNY, CDR2 SVGAGI (reference sequence). The length of the CDR3 is 15 residues. This CDR3 is CASSTDRHSGNTIYF. For the CDR3, the DNA is TGTGCCAGCAGTACCGACAGGCACTCTGGAAACACCATATATTTT.

This clone was counted only a few times. This rearrangement joins TRBV29-1 to TRBJ1-1, with D maybe TRBD1 (6 bases). V dropped 4 bases and J dropped 4 bases, with 13 bases sitting between them. The CDR3 length is 13 residues. CDR1 is SQVTM and CDR2 is ANQGSEA in the germline V gene. As DNA, the CDR3 is TGCAGCGTTGGGGGGGGCTTGGCCACTGAAGCTTTCTTT. This sequence encodes CSVGGGLATEAFF.

The gene calls are TRBV5-4 and TRBJ2-5; D is ambiguous. The V gene lost 3 bases and the J gene lost 7 bases, with 13 bases spanning the gap. From germline, CDR1 is SGHNT and CDR2 YYREEE (reference sequence). The length of the CDR3 is 13 residues. Written as DNA, the CDR3 is TGTGCCAGCAGCTCTTCTATGAGGCGGACCCAGTACTTC. Residues: CASSSSMRRTQYF.

This chain connects TRBV18 to TRBJ1-6, with TRBD1 identical over 11 bases. Germline V gene lookup returns CDR1 KGHSH and CDR2 LQKENI. The CDR3 contains 13 residues. The V segment lost 3 bases and the J segment 12 bases; nucleotides outside the gene matches: 1. The CDR3 region is CASSPGQGEPLHF. The DNA of the CDR3 is TGTGCCAGCTCACCGGGACAGGGGGAACCCCTCCACTTT.

This clone was found once. This chain uses TRBV15 with TRBJ1-4; D is perhaps TRBD1 (6 bases). The CDR3 consists of 17 residues. Germline lookup yields CDR1 LNHNV and CDR2 YYDKDF (reference sequence). Trimming took 5 bases from V and 2 from J, leaving 18 bases between them. CDR3 in DNA: TGTGCCACCAGCTCCCACACAGGGTTTTGGACTAATGAAAAACTGTTTTTT. It is translated as CATSSHTGFWTNEKLFF.

The chain links TRBV5-4 to TRBJ1-2; 9 nucleotides agree with TRBD1. Per germline, CDR1 SGHNT and CDR2 YYREEE (reference sequence). The CDR3 spans 15 residues. Unmatched junction bases numbered 9, after V lost 6 bases and J lost 3 bases. The DNA for the CDR3 is TGTGCCAGCAAGATACAGGGGGCTTTCGACTATGGCTACACCTTC. Its protein is CASKIQGAFDYGYTF.